These 27 T cell receptor beta chains share one sample of origin, sequenced in a study of chemoradiotherapy in HPV16-positive cancers. Only in-frame clones appear in the TCRdb table, and some are missing; sequencing was by immunoSEQ multiplex PCR. The sample lists 15,000 or so clones, 69% occurring once. The specimen was taken from a patient who underwent chemoradiotherapy. The receptor source for this set is a human donor with HPV-associated anogenital cancer.

This clone was seen a handful of times. The genes are TRBV10-2 and TRBJ1-6; D gene uncertain. V was shortened by 2 bases and J by 7 bases, with 15 bases between the two germline ends. CDR3 length equals 16 residues. Germline CDR1 WSHSY, CDR2 SAAADI. In DNA form, the CDR3 reads TGCGCCAGCAGTGAGCGGCAGAAACAGATCAATTCACCCCTCCACTTT. Translating it yields CASSERQKQINSPLHF.

The J gene is TRBJ1-4, the V gene TRBV28; 7 bases align to TRBD1. The germline V gene has CDR1 MDHEN and CDR2 SYDVKM. The length of the CDR3 is 18 residues. V was pared by 3 bases and J by 7 bases, with 17 bases of the junction left unmatched. DNA of the CDR3: TGTGCCAGCAGTTTTCTCACCACACACACAGGGGCCCGTGAAAAACTGTTTTTT. Protein: CASSFLTTHTGAREKLFF.

The chain joins TRBV7-2 to TRBJ2-1; 11 bases are a match to TRBD2. V gave up 3 bases and J gave up 4 bases; unmatched junction bases: 5. The germline CDR1 and CDR2 sequences are SGHTA and FQGNSA. The CDR3 loop spans 16 amino acids. The CDR3 DNA reads TGTGCCAGCAGCTTGGCTAGCGGGGGGCTATACAATGAGCAGTTCTTC. Translating it yields CASSLASGGLYNEQFF.

The chain combines TRBV15 with TRBJ1-5; no clear D gene. The V and J ends lost 2 bases and 1 base respectively, with 12 bases between them. Germline V CDR1 and CDR2: LNHNV, YYDKDF (reference sequence). The CDR3 is 16 amino acids. In DNA form, the CDR3 reads TGTGCCACCAGCAGACGGGAGAGCTCGAGCAATCAGCCCCAGCATTTT. The encoded protein is CATSRRESSSNQPQHF.

The chain recombines TRBV7-9 with TRBJ1-2; D is unclear. Germline lookup yields CDR1 SEHNR and CDR2 FQNEAQ (reference sequence). V dropped 2 bases and J dropped 6 bases, with 4 bases sitting between them. CDR3 length: 11 amino acids. In DNA form, the CDR3 reads TGTGCCAGCAGCTTAACAGATGGCTACACCTTC. Its translation: CASSLTDGYTF.

The V and J genes are TRBV4-1 and TRBJ2-7; D might be TRBD1 or TRBD2, each matching 5 bases. The CDR3 totals 15 residues. CDR1 MGHRA and CDR2 YSYEKL come from the germline V gene. The V end was cut by 4 bases, the J end by 4 bases, with 17 bases between. CDR3 nucleotide sequence: TGCGCCAGCAGCCCGGGACGGCTAAACCCTTACGAGCAGTACTTC. This encodes CASSPGRLNPYEQYF.

J is TRBJ1-2 and V is TRBV4-2; 7 bases are shared with TRBD1. Germline CDR1 and CDR2: LGHNA and YNFKEQ. The ends lost 2 bases at V and 8 bases at J; junction bases unmatched: 5. The CDR3 is 13 residues long. CDR3 in amino acids: CASSQLTGNGYTF. In DNA form, the CDR3 reads TGTGCCAGCAGCCAACTGACAGGGAACGGCTACACCTTC.

The genes are TRBV2 and TRBJ2-5; D is unclear. The CDR3 is 11 amino acids. The V gene lost 6 bases and the J gene lost 1 base, with 3 bases spanning the gap. The germline V gene encodes CDR1 SNHLY and CDR2 FYNNEI. The CDR3 here is CASRAQETQYF. The CDR3 region has the DNA TGTGCCAGCAGAGCCCAAGAGACCCAGTACTTC.

The CDR3 spells CASSMTWGQETQYF. The CDR3, as DNA: TGTGCCAGTAGTATGACTTGGGGCCAGGAGACCCAGTACTTC. The chain combines TRBV19 with TRBJ2-5, with D possibly TRBD1 on 5 matching bases. Trimming stripped 3 bases from V and 5 bases from J, with 13 bases between. Germline loops: CDR1 LNHDA, CDR2 SQIVND (reference sequence). The CDR3 spans 14 residues.

The V and J genes are TRBV7-9 and TRBJ2-1; the D is unclear. V dropped 1 base and J dropped 12 bases, with 16 bases sitting between them. Germline V lookup: CDR1 SEHNR, CDR2 FQNEAQ (reference sequence). The CDR3 contains 14 residues. CDR3 sequence reads: CASSLVQYKTGQFF. In DNA, the CDR3 is TGTGCCAGCAGCTTAGTGCAATACAAGACTGGGCAGTTCTTC.

This clone was detected only once. J is TRBJ2-2 and V is TRBV6-6; D may be TRBD1 (6 bases). Germline V gives CDR1 MNHNY, CDR2 SVGAGI (reference sequence). CDR3 length equals 14 residues. Trimming took 6 bases from V and 1 from J, leaving 9 bases between them. The CDR3 DNA reads TGTGCCAGCAGAAGGACAGTGAACACCGGGGAGCTGTTTTTT. Encoded protein: CASRRTVNTGELFF.

The rearrangement uses TRBV5-1 and TRBJ2-3, with D unresolved. CDR1 SGHRS and CDR2 YFSETQ come from the germline V gene. The CDR3 is 15 residues long. The V gene lost 3 bases and the J gene lost 0 bases, with 11 bases spanning the gap. The CDR3 DNA is TGCGCCAGCAGCTCATCAACGACTAGCACAGATACGCAGTATTTT. This codes for CASSSSTTSTDTQYF.

The chain links TRBV7-8 to TRBJ2-7; the D gene is possibly TRBD1 (6 bases). This CDR3 contains 16 residues. CDR1 SGHVS and CDR2 FQNEAQ come from the germline V gene. The ends were cut back, 7 bases at V and 3 bases at J, with 22 bases in the middle. The CDR3 bases are TGTGCCAGCAATAGAGAAACAGGGTCCCGATACTACGAGCAGTACTTC. It yields the protein CASNRETGSRYYEQYF. The entire variable domain, with the rest obtained from reference TRBV7-8 and TRBJ2-7, is as follows: GAGVSQSPRYKVAKRGQDVALRCDPISGHVSLFWYQQALGQGPEFLTYFQNEAQLDKSGLPSDRFFAERPEGSVSTLKIQRTQQEDSAVYLCASNRETGSRYYEQYFGPGTRLTVT.

Only a few counts were recorded for this clone. This chain links TRBV7-7 with TRBJ2-3; maybe TRBD2 (5 bases). The CDR3 is 15 amino acids. The germline gives CDR1 SSHAT, CDR2 FNYEAQ (reference sequence). V shed 1 base and J shed 1 base, with 9 bases lying between them. The CDR3: CASSLGGEGTDTQYF. In nucleotides, the CDR3 is TGTGCCAGCAGCTTAGGGGGAGAGGGCACAGATACGCAGTATTTT.

The chain couples TRBV10-3 to TRBJ1-1; no reliable D call. Per germline, CDR1 ENHRY and CDR2 SYGVKD. Trimming left V 5 bases short and J 4 bases short, with 11 bases between. The length of the CDR3 is 13 residues. The CDR3 DNA reads TGTGCCATCAGTTCTCCCGGTACCACTGAAGCTTTCTTT. Protein: CAISSPGTTEAFF.

This chain connects TRBV2 to TRBJ2-7; D not certain. V was clipped by 5 bases and J by 5 bases, with 13 bases between them. The germline gives CDR1 SNHLY, CDR2 FYNNEI. This CDR3 is built from 13 residues. This CDR3 reads CASSKKARNEQYF. The CDR3 DNA reads TGTGCCAGCAGTAAAAAGGCTCGTAACGAGCAGTACTTC.

The chain carries TRBV30 and TRBJ1-2, with TRBD1 matching 7 bases. This CDR3 region has 16 residues. The germline gives CDR1 GTSNPN, CDR2 SVGIG (reference sequence). Unmatched junction bases numbered 11, after V lost 1 base and J lost 3 bases. DNA for the CDR3: TGTGCCTGGAGTGCACCGGGACAGCGGAGGGACTATGGCTACACCTTC. Translating gives CAWSAPGQRRDYGYTF.

The chain combines TRBV5-1 with TRBJ2-6; possible D gene TRBD2, 5 bases. Germline V lookup: CDR1 SGHRS, CDR2 YFSETQ. This CDR3 spans 16 amino acids. V lost 0 bases and J lost 2, with 9 bases in between. CDR3 protein: CASSLGEFAGANVLTF. The CDR3 DNA follows: TGCGCCAGCAGCTTGGGGGAGTTCGCTGGGGCCAACGTCCTGACTTTC.

This clone was observed a few times. This chain joins TRBV5-1 and TRBJ2-7; the match to TRBD1 covers 8 bases. Per the germline V gene, CDR1 is SGHRS and CDR2 is YFSETQ. After removal of 4 bases from V and 2 bases from J, the junction contained 5 bases not matched to a gene. This CDR3 is built from 14 residues. CDR3 loop: CASSPWTGTYEQYF. The CDR3 nucleotides read TGCGCCAGCAGCCCTTGGACAGGGACCTACGAGCAGTACTTC.

The V gene is TRBV10-3, the J gene TRBJ1-2; 10 bases align to TRBD1. Germline loops: CDR1 ENHRY, CDR2 SYGVKD. This CDR3 contains 13 residues. J lost 8 bases, V lost 6 bases, and 6 bases had no gene match. For the CDR3, the DNA is TGTGCCATCAGGACAGGGGGCGCGGGCGGCTACACCTTC. Its translation: CAIRTGGAGGYTF.

This chain links TRBV6-5 with TRBJ1-2, with TRBD1 as a possible D gene (5 bases). This CDR3 has 13 residues. Trimming removed 2 bases from V and 2 bases from J, with 6 bases in between. CDR1 MNHEY and CDR2 SVGAGI come from the germline V gene. CDR3 nucleotides: TGTGCCAGCAGTTACGCAGGGAACTATGGCTACACCTTC. Translated: CASSYAGNYGYTF.

The chain combines TRBV11-2 with TRBJ2-1; D may be TRBD1 or TRBD2 (5 bases each). The V gene lost 5 bases and the J gene lost 3 bases, with 8 bases spanning the gap. CDR1 is SGHAT and CDR2 is FQNNGV in the germline V gene. The CDR3 has 13 amino acids. Here the CDR3 DNA reads TGTGCCAGCAGCCGGGACGACTACAATGAGCAGTTCTTC. Its translation: CASSRDDYNEQFF. The entire variable domain, with the rest obtained from reference TRBV11-2 and TRBJ2-1, is as follows: EAGVAQSPRYKIIEKRQSVAFWCNPISGHATLYWYQQILGQGPKLLIQFQNNGVVDDSQLPKDRFSAERLKGVDSTLKIQPAKLEDSAVYLCASSRDDYNEQFFGPGTRLTVL.

The J gene is TRBJ2-7, the V gene TRBV6-5; 9 nucleotides agree with TRBD1. Germline V gene lookup returns CDR1 MNHEY and CDR2 SVGAGI. CDR3 length: 14 amino acids. The V segment lost 6 bases and the J segment 3 bases; nucleotides outside the gene matches: 6. CDR3 coding DNA: TGTGCCAGCAGCCCCGGGACAGGGTACTACGAGCAGTACTTC. Translating gives CASSPGTGYYEQYF.

The table lists this clone with a few counts. The chain joins TRBV10-3 to TRBJ1-2; D remains unclear. The germline V gene has CDR1 ENHRY and CDR2 SYGVKD. The V and J ends lost 2 bases and 7 bases respectively, with 11 bases between them. The CDR3 sequence is 13 residues long. In nucleotides, the CDR3 is TGTGCCATCAGTGAGGATGGGTTTGGTGGCTACACCTTC. It is translated as CAISEDGFGGYTF.

The chain uses TRBV5-5 and TRBJ1-1; D might be TRBD1 (6 bases). In germline, CDR1 is SGHKS, CDR2 YYEKEE (reference sequence). V was pared by 4 bases and J by 6 bases, with 16 bases between. This CDR3 comprises 14 residues. This CDR3 is CASSGYRVTAEAFF. CDR3 DNA: TGTGCCAGCAGCGGATACAGGGTTACGGCTGAAGCTTTCTTT.

This chain joins TRBV30 and TRBJ1-2; 7 bases are a match to TRBD1. The CDR3 contains 12 residues. The germline gives CDR1 GTSNPN, CDR2 SVGIG (reference sequence). The trim removed 8 bases at V and 0 bases at J, leaving 3 bases unmatched. CDR3 amino acids: CARDSSNYGYTF. DNA for the CDR3: TGTGCCCGGGACAGTTCTAACTATGGCTACACCTTC.

The rearrangement joins TRBV25-1 to TRBJ1-2; D not resolved. V lost 4 bases, J lost 6 bases, and 6 bases lay in between. The CDR3 consists of 11 residues. Germline V gene sequence: CDR1 MGHDK, CDR2 SYGVNS. This chain's CDR3 is CASSVGDGYTF. The CDR3 coding sequence is TGTGCCAGCAGTGTGGGTGATGGCTACACCTTC.